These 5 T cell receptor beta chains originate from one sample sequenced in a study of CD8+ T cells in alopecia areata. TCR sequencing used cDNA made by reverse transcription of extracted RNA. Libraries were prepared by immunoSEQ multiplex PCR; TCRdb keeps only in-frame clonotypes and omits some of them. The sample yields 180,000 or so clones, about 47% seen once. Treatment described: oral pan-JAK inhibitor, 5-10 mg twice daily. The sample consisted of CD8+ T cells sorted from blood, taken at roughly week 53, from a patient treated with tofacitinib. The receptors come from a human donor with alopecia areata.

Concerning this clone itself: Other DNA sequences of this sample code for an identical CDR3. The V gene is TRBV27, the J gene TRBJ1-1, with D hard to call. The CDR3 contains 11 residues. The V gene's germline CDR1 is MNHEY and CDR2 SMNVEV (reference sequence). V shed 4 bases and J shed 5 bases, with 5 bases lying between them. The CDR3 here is CASSSGTEAFF. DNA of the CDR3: TGTGCCAGCAGTTCCGGGACTGAAGCTTTCTTT.

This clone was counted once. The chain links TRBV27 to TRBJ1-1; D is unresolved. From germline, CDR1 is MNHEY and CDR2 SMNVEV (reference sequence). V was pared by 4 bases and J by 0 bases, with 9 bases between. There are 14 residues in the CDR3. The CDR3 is CASSYEGMNTEAFF. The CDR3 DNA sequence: TGTGCCAGCAGTTATGAGGGAATGAACACTGAAGCTTTCTTT.

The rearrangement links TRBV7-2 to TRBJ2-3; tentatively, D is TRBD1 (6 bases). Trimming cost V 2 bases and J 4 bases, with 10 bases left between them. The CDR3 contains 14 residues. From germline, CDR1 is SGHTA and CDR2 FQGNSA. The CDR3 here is CASSLQGWSDTQYF. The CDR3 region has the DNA TGTGCCAGCAGCTTACAGGGGTGGTCAGATACGCAGTATTTT.

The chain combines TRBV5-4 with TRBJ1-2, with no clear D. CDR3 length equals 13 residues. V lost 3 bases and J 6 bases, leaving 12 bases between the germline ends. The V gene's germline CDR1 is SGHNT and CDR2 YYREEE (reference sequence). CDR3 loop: CASSSITSDGYTF. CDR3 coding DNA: TGTGCCAGCAGCTCCATTACTTCAGATGGCTACACCTTC.

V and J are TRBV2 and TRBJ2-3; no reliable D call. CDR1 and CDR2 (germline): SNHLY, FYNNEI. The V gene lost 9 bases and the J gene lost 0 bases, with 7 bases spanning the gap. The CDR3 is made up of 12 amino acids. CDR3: CASGYSTDTQYF. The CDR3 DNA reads TGTGCCAGTGGGTACAGCACAGATACGCAGTATTTT. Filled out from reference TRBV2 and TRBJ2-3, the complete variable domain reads EPEVTQTPSHQVTQMGQEVILRCVPISNHLYFYWYRQILGQKVEFLVSFYNNEISEKSEIFDDQFSVERPDGSNFTLKIRSTKLEDSAMYFCASGYSTDTQYFGPGTRLTVL.